This entry concerns a single TCR beta chain. Produced via immunoSEQ multiplex PCR; TCRdb's table is partial and in-frame only. The sample yields roughly 120,000 clones, about 80% seen once. This specimen belongs to a study of blood T cell repertoires in COVID-19. Study context: Donors in the United States, Italy and Spain gave samples during acute or convalescent COVID-19.

The sequence came from a woman aged 40 to 50 with acute or convalescent COVID-19. Material: peripheral blood.

CDR3 DNA: TGTGCCAGCAGCCATTGGGACAGAGCCACTAGCACAGATACGCAGTATTTT. This codes for CASSHWDRATSTDTQYF. The chain combines TRBV3-1 (or the pseudogene TRBV3-2) with TRBJ2-3; TRBD1 aligns across 7 bases. Germline loops: CDR1 LGHDT, CDR2 YNNKEL (reference sequence). V dropped 3 bases and J dropped 0; count of bases not matched to a gene: 9. This CDR3 has 17 amino acids.